These T cell receptor beta chains were read from a single sample in a study of cytomegalovirus exposure and HLA in healthy donors. Only in-frame clones appear in the TCRdb table, and some are missing; sequencing was by immunoSEQ multiplex PCR. The data hold around 150,000 clones, with 88% observed a single time. Sample: PBMCs. These receptors came from a man younger than 35 in good health and CMV-seronegative. The CDR3 runs from the conserved cysteine through the conserved F or W. A D gene is named only where the DNA matches it firmly. The size entry is marked missing in some rows and otherwise reads once, few, many or a size class.

D gene: NA
clone size: NA
V gene: TRBV7-9
J gene: TRBJ1-2
CDR3 protein: CASGGVTNYGYTF
CDR3 DNA: TGTGCCAGCGGAGGGGTAACTAACTATGGCTACACCTTC

D gene: TRBD1
clone size: NA
V gene: TRBV7-8
J gene: TRBJ2-6
CDR3 protein: CASSLGTGVVGANVLTF
CDR3 DNA: TGTGCCAGCAGCTTAGGGACAGGGGTTGTAGGGGCCAACGTCCTGACTTTC

D gene: TRBD1
clone size: NA
V gene: TRBV27
J gene: TRBJ2-7
CDR3 protein: CASSFQGQGPYEQYF
CDR3 DNA: TGTGCCAGCAGTTTCCAAGGACAGGGGCCCTACGAGCAGTACTTC

D gene: NA
clone size: once
V gene: TRBV18
J gene: TRBJ1-5
CDR3 protein: CASSPPGGGNQPQHF
CDR3 DNA: TGTGCCAGCTCACCACCGGGGGGAGGTAATCAGCCCCAGCATTTT

D gene: NA
clone size: NA
V gene: TRBV11-2
J gene: TRBJ1-6
CDR3 protein: CASSLEFGSSSPLHF
CDR3 DNA: TGTGCCAGCAGCTTAGAGTTCGGGAGTTCATCACCCCTCCACTTT

D gene: TRBD1
clone size: NA
V gene: TRBV29-1
J gene: TRBJ2-5
CDR3 protein: CSVRNPGQGRETQYF
CDR3 DNA: TGCAGCGTTCGAAACCCGGGACAGGGGCGAGAGACCCAGTACTTC

D gene: NA
clone size: NA
V gene: TRBV19
J gene: TRBJ1-5
CDR3 protein: CASRLRGGNQPQHF
CDR3 DNA: TGTGCCAGTAGGTTACGGGGTGGTAATCAGCCCCAGCATTTT

D gene: NA
clone size: NA
V gene: TRBV4-1
J gene: TRBJ2-5
CDR3 protein: CASSQAPQETQYF
CDR3 DNA: TGCGCCAGCAGCCAAGCCCCACAAGAGACCCAGTACTTC

D gene: NA
clone size: NA
V gene: TRBV11-2
J gene: TRBJ1-1
CDR3 protein: CASSPPGGANTEAFF
CDR3 DNA: TGTGCCAGCAGCCCCCCGGGAGGGGCCAACACTGAAGCTTTCTTT

D gene: TRBD2
clone size: NA
V gene: TRBV5-6
J gene: TRBJ2-1
CDR3 protein: CASTLAGGNEQFF
CDR3 DNA: TGTGCCAGCACCCTAGCGGGTGGCAATGAGCAGTTCTTC

D gene: NA
clone size: NA
V gene: TRBV18
J gene: TRBJ2-3
CDR3 protein: CASSPPAQGGDTQYF
CDR3 DNA: TGTGCCAGCTCACCACCGGCCCAAGGAGGAGATACGCAGTATTTT

D gene: TRBD1
clone size: NA
V gene: TRBV6-5
J gene: TRBJ2-3
CDR3 protein: CASSDPGQGVDTQYF
CDR3 DNA: TGTGCCAGCAGCGACCCGGGACAGGGGGTAGATACGCAGTATTTT

D gene: TRBD1
clone size: NA
V gene: TRBV5-4
J gene: TRBJ1-2
CDR3 protein: CASSLARLDREDYGYTF
CDR3 DNA: TGTGCCAGCAGCTTAGCCCGACTCGACAGGGAAGACTATGGCTACACCTTC

D gene: TRBD1
clone size: NA
V gene: TRBV6-1
J gene: TRBJ2-2
CDR3 protein: CASTLDRGLTGELFF
CDR3 DNA: TGTGCCAGCACCTTAGACAGGGGGCTCACCGGGGAGCTGTTTTTT

D gene: NA
clone size: NA
V gene: TRBV25-1
J gene: TRBJ2-2
CDR3 protein: CASSDRGENTGELFF
CDR3 DNA: TGTGCCAGCAGTGATCGCGGGGAGAACACCGGGGAGCTGTTTTTT

D gene: NA
clone size: once
V gene: TRBV10-2
J gene: TRBJ2-7
CDR3 protein: CASSDQGYSYEQYF
CDR3 DNA: TGCGCCAGCAGCGACCAGGGCTACTCCTACGAGCAGTACTTC

D gene: TRBD1
clone size: NA
V gene: TRBV6-6
J gene: TRBJ2-7
CDR3 protein: CASSSGTGGFDEQYF
CDR3 DNA: TGTGCCAGCAGTTCCGGGACAGGGGGCTTCGACGAGCAGTACTTC

D gene: TRBD2
clone size: NA
V gene: TRBV6-4
J gene: TRBJ2-1
CDR3 protein: CASSVESGRGEQFF
CDR3 DNA: TGTGCCAGCAGTGTCGAAAGCGGGAGAGGTGAGCAGTTCTTC

D gene: NA
clone size: NA
V gene: TRBV5-1
J gene: TRBJ1-3
CDR3 protein: CASSLGDYSGNTIYF
CDR3 DNA: TGCGCCAGCAGCTTGGGGGACTACTCTGGAAACACCATATATTTT

D gene: TRBD2
clone size: NA
V gene: TRBV28
J gene: TRBJ2-1
CDR3 protein: CAISFAGVYNEQFF
CDR3 DNA: TGTGCCATATCTTTCGCGGGGGTATACAATGAGCAGTTCTTC

D gene: NA
clone size: NA
V gene: TRBV6-5
J gene: TRBJ2-2
CDR3 protein: CASSYIDTGELFF
CDR3 DNA: TGTGCCAGCAGTTACATAGACACCGGGGAGCTGTTTTTT

D gene: NA
clone size: NA
V gene: TRBV19
J gene: TRBJ2-3
CDR3 protein: CASSTLADLTDTQYF
CDR3 DNA: TGTGCCAGTAGTACCCTAGCAGACCTCACAGATACGCAGTATTTT

D gene: TRBD1
clone size: NA
V gene: TRBV2
J gene: TRBJ1-1
CDR3 protein: CASSRQGLFAEAFF
CDR3 DNA: TGTGCCAGCAGTAGACAGGGGTTGTTCGCTGAAGCTTTCTTT

D gene: TRBD1
clone size: NA
V gene: TRBV15
J gene: TRBJ1-5
CDR3 protein: CATSRMQGASDQPQHF
CDR3 DNA: TGTGCCACCAGCAGAATGCAGGGGGCTTCCGATCAGCCCCAGCATTTT

D gene: TRBD1
clone size: NA
V gene: TRBV7-9
J gene: TRBJ2-2
CDR3 protein: CASSPGTATGELFF
CDR3 DNA: TGTGCCAGCAGCCCCGGGACAGCCACCGGGGAGCTGTTTTTT

D gene: TRBD2
clone size: NA
V gene: TRBV5-1
J gene: TRBJ2-1
CDR3 protein: CASSSSGGPPNEQFF
CDR3 DNA: TGCGCCAGCAGCTCTAGCGGGGGGCCACCCAATGAGCAGTTCTTC

D gene: TRBD1
clone size: NA
V gene: TRBV28
J gene: TRBJ2-7
CDR3 protein: CASSNLEAGTGGYEQYF
CDR3 DNA: TGTGCCAGCAGCAACCTGGAAGCCGGGACAGGGGGCTACGAGCAGTACTTC

D gene: NA
clone size: NA
V gene: TRBV5-4
J gene: TRBJ2-5
CDR3 protein: CASSTPTGGGVETQYF
CDR3 DNA: TGTGCCAGCAGCACCCCCACAGGGGGGGGAGTGGAGACCCAGTACTTC

D gene: TRBD1
clone size: NA
V gene: TRBV18
J gene: TRBJ2-1
CDR3 protein: CASSPPETGGEQFF
CDR3 DNA: TGTGCCAGCTCACCACCCGAAACAGGGGGTGAGCAGTTCTTC

D gene: NA
clone size: few
V gene: TRBV28
J gene: TRBJ2-5
CDR3 protein: CASASYSAGAVSETQYF
CDR3 DNA: TGTGCCAGCGCTTCCTATTCTGCGGGGGCGGTTTCGGAGACCCAGTACTTC

D gene: TRBD2
clone size: NA
V gene: TRBV10-3
J gene: TRBJ2-3
CDR3 protein: CAISGQAGADTQYF
CDR3 DNA: TGTGCCATCAGTGGACAAGCGGGGGCAGATACGCAGTATTTT

D gene: TRBD2
clone size: NA
V gene: TRBV6-1
J gene: TRBJ2-2
CDR3 protein: CASSVSSGGTGELFF
CDR3 DNA: TGTGCCAGCAGTGTTTCTAGCGGGGGGACCGGGGAGCTGTTTTTT

D gene: TRBD1
clone size: NA
V gene: TRBV27
J gene: TRBJ2-7
CDR3 protein: CASSASDRRYEQYF
CDR3 DNA: TGTGCCAGCAGTGCGTCGGACAGGCGGTACGAGCAGTACTTC

D gene: TRBD2
clone size: NA
V gene: TRBV5-4
J gene: TRBJ2-3
CDR3 protein: CASSLGLAASTDTQYF
CDR3 DNA: TGTGCCAGCAGCTTGGGGCTAGCGGCAAGCACAGATACGCAGTATTTT

D gene: NA
clone size: NA
V gene: TRBV10-3
J gene: TRBJ1-1
CDR3 protein: CAISRTDTEAFF
CDR3 DNA: TGTGCCATCAGCCGGACAGACACTGAAGCTTTCTTT

D gene: NA
clone size: NA
V gene: TRBV6-5
J gene: TRBJ1-2
CDR3 protein: CASKEGDYGYTF
CDR3 DNA: TGTGCCAGCAAGGAAGGGGACTATGGCTACACCTTC

D gene: TRBD1
clone size: NA
V gene: TRBV5-8
J gene: TRBJ1-1
CDR3 protein: CASTGTDETNTEAFF
CDR3 DNA: TGTGCCAGCACAGGGACAGACGAAACGAACACTGAAGCTTTCTTT

D gene: TRBD2
clone size: NA
V gene: TRBV19
J gene: TRBJ2-3
CDR3 protein: CASSIVTSGGLGTQYF
CDR3 DNA: TGTGCCAGTAGTATTGTGACTAGCGGGGGGCTCGGTACGCAGTATTTT

D gene: NA
clone size: NA
V gene: TRBV25-1
J gene: TRBJ2-7
CDR3 protein: CASSEGEPSSYEQYF
CDR3 DNA: TGTGCCAGCAGTGAGGGTGAGCCTAGCTCCTACGAGCAGTACTTC

D gene: NA
clone size: NA
V gene: TRBV5-1
J gene: TRBJ2-3
CDR3 protein: CASSFTSDPGGTDTQYF
CDR3 DNA: TGCGCCAGCAGCTTCACCTCAGACCCAGGGGGCACAGATACGCAGTATTTT

D gene: TRBD1
clone size: NA
V gene: TRBV11-2
J gene: TRBJ1-4
CDR3 protein: CASSQSSGGFSEKLFF
CDR3 DNA: TGTGCCAGCAGCCAATCTTCAGGGGGCTTCAGTGAAAAACTGTTTTTT

D gene: NA
clone size: few
V gene: TRBV5-4
J gene: TRBJ1-5
CDR3 protein: CASSGGADNQPQHF
CDR3 DNA: TGTGCCAGCAGCGGCGGGGCCGACAATCAGCCCCAGCATTTT

D gene: TRBD2
clone size: NA
V gene: TRBV4-3
J gene: TRBJ2-7
CDR3 protein: CASSQVAGGPGEQYF
CDR3 DNA: TGCGCCAGCAGCCAAGTAGCGGGAGGGCCTGGGGAGCAGTACTTC

D gene: TRBD2
clone size: NA
V gene: TRBV7-8
J gene: TRBJ2-7
CDR3 protein: CASSLYSSGRVPYEQYF
CDR3 DNA: TGTGCCAGCAGCTTATATTCGAGCGGGAGGGTTCCCTACGAGCAGTACTTC

D gene: TRBD1
clone size: NA
V gene: TRBV25-1
J gene: TRBJ1-3
CDR3 protein: CASSDSQGASGNTIYF
CDR3 DNA: TGTGCCAGCAGTGACTCACAGGGGGCTAGTGGAAACACCATATATTTT

D gene: NA
clone size: NA
V gene: TRBV19
J gene: TRBJ2-2
CDR3 protein: CASSIHSGEAAGELFF
CDR3 DNA: TGTGCCAGTAGTATTCATTCGGGGGAGGCGGCCGGGGAGCTGTTTTTT

D gene: TRBD2
clone size: NA
V gene: TRBV6-1
J gene: TRBJ2-1
CDR3 protein: CASLSGISYNEQFF
CDR3 DNA: TGTGCCAGCCTTAGCGGGATCTCCTACAATGAGCAGTTCTTC